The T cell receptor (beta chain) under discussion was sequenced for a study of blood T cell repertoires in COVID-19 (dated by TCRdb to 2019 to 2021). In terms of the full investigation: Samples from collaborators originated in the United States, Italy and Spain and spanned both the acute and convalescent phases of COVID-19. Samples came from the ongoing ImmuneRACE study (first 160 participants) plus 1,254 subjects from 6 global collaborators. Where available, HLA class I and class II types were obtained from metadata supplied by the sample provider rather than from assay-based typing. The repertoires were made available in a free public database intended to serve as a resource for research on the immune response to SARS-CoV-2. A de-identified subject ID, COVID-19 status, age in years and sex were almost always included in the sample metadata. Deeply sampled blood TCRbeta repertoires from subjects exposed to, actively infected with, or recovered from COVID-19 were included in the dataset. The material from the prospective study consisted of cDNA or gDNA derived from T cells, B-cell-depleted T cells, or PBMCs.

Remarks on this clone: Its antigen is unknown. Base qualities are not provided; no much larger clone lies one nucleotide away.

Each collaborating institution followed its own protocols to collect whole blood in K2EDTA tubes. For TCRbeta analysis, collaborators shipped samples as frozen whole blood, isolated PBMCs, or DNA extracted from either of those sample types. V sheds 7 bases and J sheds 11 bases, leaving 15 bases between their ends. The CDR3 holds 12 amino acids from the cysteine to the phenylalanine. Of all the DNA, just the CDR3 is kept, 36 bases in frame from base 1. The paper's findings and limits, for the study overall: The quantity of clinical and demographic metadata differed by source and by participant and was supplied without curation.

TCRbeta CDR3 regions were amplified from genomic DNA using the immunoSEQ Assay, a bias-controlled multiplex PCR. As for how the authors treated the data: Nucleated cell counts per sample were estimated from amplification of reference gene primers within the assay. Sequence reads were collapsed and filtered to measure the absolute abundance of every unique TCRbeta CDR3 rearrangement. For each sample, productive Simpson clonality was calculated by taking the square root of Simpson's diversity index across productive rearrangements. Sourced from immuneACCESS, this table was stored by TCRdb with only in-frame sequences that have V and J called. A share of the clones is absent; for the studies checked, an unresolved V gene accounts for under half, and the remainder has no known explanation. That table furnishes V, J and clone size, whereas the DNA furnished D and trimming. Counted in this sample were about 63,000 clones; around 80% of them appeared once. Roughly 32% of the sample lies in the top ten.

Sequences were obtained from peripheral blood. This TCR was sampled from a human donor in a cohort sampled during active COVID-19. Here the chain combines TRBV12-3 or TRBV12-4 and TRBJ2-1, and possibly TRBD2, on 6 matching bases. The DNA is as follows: TGTGCCAGCACTTCGGGACTTATGAAGCAGTTCTTC. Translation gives CASTSGLMKQFF.